This TCR beta chain was recovered during a study of T cell changes during pregnancy in multiple sclerosis. The protocol was immunoSEQ multiplex PCR, while the TCRdb copy is restricted to in-frame clones and leaves out a portion. The table has approximately 59,000 clones, around nine tenths seen once; the top ten hold approximately 1.5%. Per germline, CDR1 SGHTA and CDR2 FQGNSA. CDR3 size: 14 residues. The germline V and J ends were trimmed by 1 base and 4 bases, with 9 bases remaining between them. The receptor's source is a female donor in good health, enrolled as a control in a pregnancy study. The genes are TRBV7-2 and TRBJ2-3; D gene unclear. Sequenced material: peripheral blood, taken in the third trimester of pregnancy. CDR3 residues: CASSLGASPDTQYF. The CDR3 nucleotides read TGTGCCAGCAGCTTAGGGGCGAGTCCAGATACGCAGTATTTT.